Given below is one T cell receptor beta chain in context. The authors' processing: Scientists estimated how many nucleated cells there were by amplifying reference gene primers. Assay used: immunoSEQ multiplex PCR; TCRdb lists only in-frame clones, some missing. V and J calls and clone size are as listed in that table; D and trimming were resolved from the DNA. The top ten hold 4.5% to 5% of the sample, which has 180,000 or so clones, 70% to 90% seen once. The sample originates from a study of blood T cell repertoires in COVID-19. The wider study: Material from acute and convalescent COVID-19 was sourced from the United States, Italy and Spain. The analysed material was cDNA or gDNA that came from T cells, B-cell-depleted T cells, or PBMCs.

V was cut by 5 bases and J by 11 bases, with 13 bases left in between. The length of the CDR3 is 12 residues. CDR1 is LNHNV and CDR2 is YYDKDF in the germline V gene (reference sequence). Sequencing was done on a sample of peripheral blood. This chain uses TRBV15 with TRBJ2-1; D is perhaps TRBD2 (6 bases). This sequence originates from a woman at least 80 years old with acute or convalescent COVID-19. CDR3 DNA: TGTGCCACCAGCGGCCGGGGGACGCAGCAGTTCTTC. Protein sequence: CATSGRGTQQFF.